This entry concerns a single T cell receptor beta chain. The data were taken from a study of T cells in localized non-small cell lung cancer. Here immunoSEQ multiplex PCR was the method, and the copy in TCRdb shows in-frame clones only, minus some. The data show about 82,000 clones, with over 60% seen just once and under 25% held by the top ten. Germline-derived CDR1 and CDR2 are SGHNT and YENEEA. The CDR3 runs to 16 residues. V was pared by 5 bases and J by 6 bases, with 12 bases of the junction left unmatched. The chain employs TRBV11-3 and TRBJ2-1, with 8 bases matching TRBD2. The sequences come from PBMCs, collected before any cancer treatment. The clonotype was recovered from a man aged 35 to 69 with stage II squamous cell lung carcinoma. The CDR3 reads CASSPLAGGRTNEQFF. As DNA, the CDR3 is TGTGCCAGCAGCCCCCTCGCGGGAGGCCGTACCAATGAGCAGTTCTTC.